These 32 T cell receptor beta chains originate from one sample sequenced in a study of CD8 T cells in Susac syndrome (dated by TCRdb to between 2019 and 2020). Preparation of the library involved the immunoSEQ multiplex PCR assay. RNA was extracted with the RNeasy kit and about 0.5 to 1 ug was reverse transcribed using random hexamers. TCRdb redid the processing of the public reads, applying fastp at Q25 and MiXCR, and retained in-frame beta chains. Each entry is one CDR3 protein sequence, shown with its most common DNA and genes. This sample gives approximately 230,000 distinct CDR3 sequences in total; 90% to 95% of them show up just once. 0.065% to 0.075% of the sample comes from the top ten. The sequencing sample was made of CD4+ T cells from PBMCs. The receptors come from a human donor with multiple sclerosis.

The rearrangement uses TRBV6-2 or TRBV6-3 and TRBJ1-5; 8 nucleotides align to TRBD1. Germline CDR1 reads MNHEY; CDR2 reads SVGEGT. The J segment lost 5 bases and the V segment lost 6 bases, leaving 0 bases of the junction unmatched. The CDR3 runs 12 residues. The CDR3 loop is CASRTGDQPQHF. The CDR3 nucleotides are TGTGCCAGCAGGACAGGGGATCAGCCCCAGCATTTT.

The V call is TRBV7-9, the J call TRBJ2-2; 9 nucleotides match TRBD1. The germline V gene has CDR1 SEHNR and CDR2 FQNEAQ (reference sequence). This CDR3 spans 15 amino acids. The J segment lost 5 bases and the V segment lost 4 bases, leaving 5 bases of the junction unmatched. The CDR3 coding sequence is TGTGCCAGCAGCTCCCGGGACAGGGTTACCGGGGAGCTGTTTTTT. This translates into CASSSRDRVTGELFF.

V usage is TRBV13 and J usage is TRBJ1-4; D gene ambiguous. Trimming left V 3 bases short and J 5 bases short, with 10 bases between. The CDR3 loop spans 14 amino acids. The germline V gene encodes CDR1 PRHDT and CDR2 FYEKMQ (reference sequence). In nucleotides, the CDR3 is TGTGCCAGCAGCTTTGGGAGGAGCAATGAAAAACTGTTTTTT. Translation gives CASSFGRSNEKLFF.

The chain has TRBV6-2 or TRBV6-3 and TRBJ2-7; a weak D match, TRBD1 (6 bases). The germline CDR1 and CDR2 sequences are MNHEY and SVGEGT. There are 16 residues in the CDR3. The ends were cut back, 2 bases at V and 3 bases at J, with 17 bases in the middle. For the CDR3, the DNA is TGTGCCAGCAGTTACAAATTCAGGACAGAAAACTACGAGCAGTACTTC. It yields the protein CASSYKFRTENYEQYF.

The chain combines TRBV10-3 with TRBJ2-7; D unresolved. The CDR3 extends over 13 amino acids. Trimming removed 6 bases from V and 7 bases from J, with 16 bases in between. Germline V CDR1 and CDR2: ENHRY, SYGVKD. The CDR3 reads CAISPQGDGEQYF. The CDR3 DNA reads TGTGCCATCAGCCCCCAAGGTGACGGTGAGCAGTACTTC.

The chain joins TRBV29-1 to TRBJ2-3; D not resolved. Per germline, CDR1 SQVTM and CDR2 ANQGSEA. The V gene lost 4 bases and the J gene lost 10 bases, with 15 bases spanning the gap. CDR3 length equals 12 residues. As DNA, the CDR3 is TGCAGCGTTGTATCCGGACCAACACCGCAGTATTTT. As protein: CSVVSGPTPQYF.

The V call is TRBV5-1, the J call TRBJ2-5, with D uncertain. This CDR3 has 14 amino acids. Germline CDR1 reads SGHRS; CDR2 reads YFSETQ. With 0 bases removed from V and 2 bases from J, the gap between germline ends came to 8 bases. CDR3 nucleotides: TGCGCCAGCAGCTTGGAGGGAAATCAAGAGACCCAGTACTTC. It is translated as CASSLEGNQETQYF. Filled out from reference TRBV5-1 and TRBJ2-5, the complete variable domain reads KAGVTQTPRYLIKTRGQQVTLSCSPISGHRSVSWYQQTPGQGLQFLFEYFSETQRNKGNFPGRFSGRQFSNSRSEMNVSTLELGDSALYLCASSLEGNQETQYFGPGTRLLVL.

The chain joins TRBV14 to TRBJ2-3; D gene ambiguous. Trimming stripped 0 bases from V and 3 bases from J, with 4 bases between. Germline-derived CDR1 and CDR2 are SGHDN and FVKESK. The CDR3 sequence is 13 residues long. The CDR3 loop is CASSQDQTDTQYF. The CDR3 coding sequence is TGTGCCAGCAGCCAAGATCAGACAGATACGCAGTATTTT.

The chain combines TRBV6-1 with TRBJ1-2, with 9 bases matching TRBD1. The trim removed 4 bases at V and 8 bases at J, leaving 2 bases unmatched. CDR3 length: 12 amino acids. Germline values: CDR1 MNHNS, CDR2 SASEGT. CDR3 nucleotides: TGTGCCAGCAGTGGACAGGGGGTAGGCTACACCTTC. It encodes CASSGQGVGYTF.

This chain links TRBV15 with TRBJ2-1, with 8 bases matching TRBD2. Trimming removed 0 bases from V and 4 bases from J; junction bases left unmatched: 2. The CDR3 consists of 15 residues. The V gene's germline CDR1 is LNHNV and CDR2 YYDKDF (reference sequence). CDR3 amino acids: CATSRDPGGYNEQFF. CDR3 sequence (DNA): TGTGCCACCAGCAGAGATCCGGGGGGGTACAATGAGCAGTTCTTC.

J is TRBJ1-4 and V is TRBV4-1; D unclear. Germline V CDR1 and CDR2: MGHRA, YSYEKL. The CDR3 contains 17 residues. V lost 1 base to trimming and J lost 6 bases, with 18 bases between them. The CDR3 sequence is CASSQGKGWRRDEKLFF. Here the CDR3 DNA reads TGCGCCAGCAGCCAAGGAAAAGGGTGGAGGCGGGATGAAAAACTGTTTTTT.

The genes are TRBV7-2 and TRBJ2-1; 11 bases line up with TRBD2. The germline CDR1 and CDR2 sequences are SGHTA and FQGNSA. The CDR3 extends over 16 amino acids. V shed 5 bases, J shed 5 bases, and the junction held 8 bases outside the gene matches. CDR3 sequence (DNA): TGTGCCAGCAGCCGCGGCCTAGCGGGAGGCGACAATGAGCAGTTCTTC. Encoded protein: CASSRGLAGGDNEQFF.

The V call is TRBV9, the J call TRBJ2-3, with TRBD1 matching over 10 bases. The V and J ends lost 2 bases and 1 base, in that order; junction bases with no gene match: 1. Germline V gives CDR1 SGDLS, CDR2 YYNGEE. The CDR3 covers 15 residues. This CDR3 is CASSVDRGGTDTQYF. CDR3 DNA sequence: TGTGCCAGCAGCGTGGACAGGGGGGGCACAGATACGCAGTATTTT. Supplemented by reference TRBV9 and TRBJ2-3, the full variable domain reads DSGVTQTPKHLITATGQRVTLRCSPRSGDLSVYWYQQSLDQGLQFLIQYYNGEERAKGNILERFSAQQFPDLHSELNLSSLELGDSALYFCASSVDRGGTDTQYFGPGTRLTVL.

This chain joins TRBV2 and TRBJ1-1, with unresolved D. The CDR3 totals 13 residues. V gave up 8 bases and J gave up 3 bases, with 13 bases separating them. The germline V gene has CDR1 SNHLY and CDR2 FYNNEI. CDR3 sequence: CASGPTRDTEAFF. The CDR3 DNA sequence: TGTGCCAGCGGGCCTACCCGTGACACTGAAGCTTTCTTT.

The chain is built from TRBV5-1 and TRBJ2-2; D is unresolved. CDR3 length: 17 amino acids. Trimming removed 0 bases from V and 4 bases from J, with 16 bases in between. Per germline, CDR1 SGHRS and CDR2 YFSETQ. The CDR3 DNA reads TGCGCCAGCAGCTTGGTAGGGCCCACCGGTGGCACCGGGGAGCTGTTTTTT. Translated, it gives CASSLVGPTGGTGELFF.

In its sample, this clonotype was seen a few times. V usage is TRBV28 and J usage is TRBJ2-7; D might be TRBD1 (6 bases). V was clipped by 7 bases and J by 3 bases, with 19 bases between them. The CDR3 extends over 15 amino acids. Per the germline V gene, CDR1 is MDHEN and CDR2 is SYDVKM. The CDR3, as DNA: TGTGCCAGCATGAGAACAGGGAACGGTATCTACGAGCAGTACTTC. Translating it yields CASMRTGNGIYEQYF. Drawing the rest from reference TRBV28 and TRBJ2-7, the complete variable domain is DVKVTQSSRYLVKRTGEKVFLECVQDMDHENMFWYRQDPGLGLRLIYFSYDVKMKEKGDIPEGYSVSREKKERFSLILESASTNQTSMYLCASMRTGNGIYEQYFGPGTRLTVT.

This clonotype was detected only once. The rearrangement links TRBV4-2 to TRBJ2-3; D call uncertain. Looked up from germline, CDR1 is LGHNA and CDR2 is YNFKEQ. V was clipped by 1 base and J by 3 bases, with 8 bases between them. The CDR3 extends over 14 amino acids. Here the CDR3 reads CASSQALGTDTQYF. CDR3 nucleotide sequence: TGTGCCAGCAGCCAAGCCTTGGGGACAGATACGCAGTATTTT.

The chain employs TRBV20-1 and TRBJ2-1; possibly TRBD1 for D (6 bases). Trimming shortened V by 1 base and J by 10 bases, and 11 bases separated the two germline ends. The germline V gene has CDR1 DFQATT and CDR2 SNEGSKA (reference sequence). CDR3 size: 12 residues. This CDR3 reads CSARGTVSEQFF. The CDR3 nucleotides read TGCAGTGCTAGAGGGACAGTCAGCGAGCAGTTCTTC.

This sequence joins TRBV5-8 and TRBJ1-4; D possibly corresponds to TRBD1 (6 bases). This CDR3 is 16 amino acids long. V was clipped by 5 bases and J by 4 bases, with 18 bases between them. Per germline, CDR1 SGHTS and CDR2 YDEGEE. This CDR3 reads CASSRGINRVNEKLFF. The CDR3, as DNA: TGTGCCAGCAGTCGGGGCATCAACAGGGTTAATGAAAAACTGTTTTTT.

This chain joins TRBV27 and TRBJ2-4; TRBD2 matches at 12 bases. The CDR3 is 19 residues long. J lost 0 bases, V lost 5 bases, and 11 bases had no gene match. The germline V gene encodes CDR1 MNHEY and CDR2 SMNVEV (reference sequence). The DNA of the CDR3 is TGTGCCAGCAGTCCGACTAGCGGGAGTCCCACGAGAGCCAAAAACATTCAGTACTTC. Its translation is CASSPTSGSPTRAKNIQYF.

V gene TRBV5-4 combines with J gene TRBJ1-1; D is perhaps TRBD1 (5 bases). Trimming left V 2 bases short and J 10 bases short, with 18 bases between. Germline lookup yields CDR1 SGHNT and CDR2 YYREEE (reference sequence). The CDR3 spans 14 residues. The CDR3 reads CASSLVNAGERAFF. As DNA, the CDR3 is TGTGCCAGCAGCTTAGTTAATGCGGGGGAACGAGCTTTCTTT.

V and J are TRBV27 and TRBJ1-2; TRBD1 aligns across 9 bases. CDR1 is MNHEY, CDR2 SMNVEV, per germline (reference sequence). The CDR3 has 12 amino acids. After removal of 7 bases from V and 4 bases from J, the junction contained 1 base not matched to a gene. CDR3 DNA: TGTGCCAGCACGGGACAGGGCTATGGCTACACCTTC. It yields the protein CASTGQGYGYTF.

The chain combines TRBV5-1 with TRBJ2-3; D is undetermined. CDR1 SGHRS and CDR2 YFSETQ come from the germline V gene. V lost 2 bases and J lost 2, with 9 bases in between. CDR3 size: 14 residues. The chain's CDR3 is CASSFQQTTDTQYF. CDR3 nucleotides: TGCGCCAGCAGCTTTCAGCAAACCACAGATACGCAGTATTTT.

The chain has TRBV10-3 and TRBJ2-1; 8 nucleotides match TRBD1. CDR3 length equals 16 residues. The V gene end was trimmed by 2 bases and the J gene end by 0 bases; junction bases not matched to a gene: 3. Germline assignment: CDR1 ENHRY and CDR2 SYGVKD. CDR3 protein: CAISEGDRSSYNEQFF. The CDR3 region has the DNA TGTGCCATCAGTGAGGGGGACAGGAGCTCCTACAATGAGCAGTTCTTC.

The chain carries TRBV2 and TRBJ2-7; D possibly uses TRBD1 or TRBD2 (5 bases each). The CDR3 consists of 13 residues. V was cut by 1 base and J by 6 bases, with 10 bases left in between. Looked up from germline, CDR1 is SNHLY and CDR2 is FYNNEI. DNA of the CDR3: TGTGCCAGCAGTGAAGAGGTAGGGACCGAGCAGTACTTC. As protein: CASSEEVGTEQYF.

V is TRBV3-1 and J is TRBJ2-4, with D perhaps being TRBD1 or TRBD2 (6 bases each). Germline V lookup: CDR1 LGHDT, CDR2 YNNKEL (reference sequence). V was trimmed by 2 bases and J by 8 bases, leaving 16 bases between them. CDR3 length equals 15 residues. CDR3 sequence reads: CASSQLLPRGDIQYF. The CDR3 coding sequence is TGTGCCAGCAGCCAACTCCTTCCTAGGGGGGACATTCAGTACTTC. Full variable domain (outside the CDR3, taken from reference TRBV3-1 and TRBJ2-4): DTAVSQTPKYLVTQMGNDKSIKCEQNLGHDTMYWYKQDSKKFLKIMFSYNNKELIINETVPNRFSPKSPDKAHLNLHINSLELGDSAVYFCASSQLLPRGDIQYFGAGTRLSVL.

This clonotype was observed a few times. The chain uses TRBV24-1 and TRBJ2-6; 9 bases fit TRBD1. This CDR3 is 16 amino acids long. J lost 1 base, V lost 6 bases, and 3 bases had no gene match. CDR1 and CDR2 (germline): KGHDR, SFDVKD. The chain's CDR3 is CATSKDRGSGANVLTF. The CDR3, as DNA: TGTGCCACCAGTAAGGACAGGGGTTCTGGGGCCAACGTCCTGACTTTC.

This chain's CDR3 is CASSLDSRVPDTQYF. The CDR3 DNA sequence: TGTGCCAGCAGCTTAGATTCCAGGGTCCCGGATACGCAGTATTTT. The chain couples TRBV7-9 to TRBJ2-3; TRBD1 might be the D (5 bases). The CDR3 consists of 15 residues. CDR1 is SEHNR, CDR2 FQNEAQ, per germline (reference sequence). V lost 1 base to trimming and J lost 6 bases, with 14 bases between them.

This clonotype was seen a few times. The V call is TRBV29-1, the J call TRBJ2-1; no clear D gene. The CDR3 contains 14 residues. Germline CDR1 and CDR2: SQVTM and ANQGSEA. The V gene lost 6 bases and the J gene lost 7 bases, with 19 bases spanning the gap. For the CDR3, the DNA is TGCAGCGTCGGAGTGGTGGGGAATAGGAATGAGCAGTTCTTC. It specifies CSVGVVGNRNEQFF.

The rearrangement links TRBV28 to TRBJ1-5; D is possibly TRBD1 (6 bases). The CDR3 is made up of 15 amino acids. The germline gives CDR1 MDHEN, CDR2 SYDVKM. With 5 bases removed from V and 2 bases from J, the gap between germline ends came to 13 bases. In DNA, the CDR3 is TGTGCCAGCAGTCTTGGGGGCAGCGGCAATCAGCCCCAGCATTTT. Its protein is CASSLGGSGNQPQHF.

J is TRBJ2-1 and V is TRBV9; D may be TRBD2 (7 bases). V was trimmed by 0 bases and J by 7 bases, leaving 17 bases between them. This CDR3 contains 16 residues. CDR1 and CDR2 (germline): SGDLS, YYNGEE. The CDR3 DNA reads TGTGCCAGCAGCGTAGTGATGGGGGGGCCAAGAAATGAGCAGTTCTTC. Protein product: CASSVVMGGPRNEQFF.

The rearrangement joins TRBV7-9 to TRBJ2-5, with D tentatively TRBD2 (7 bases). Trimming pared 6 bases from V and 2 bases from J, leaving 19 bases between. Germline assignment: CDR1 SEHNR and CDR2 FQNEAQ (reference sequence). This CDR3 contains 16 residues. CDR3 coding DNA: TGTGCCAGCAGTTCTCTAGGGGGAGGGCCGCAAGAGACCCAGTACTTC. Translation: CASSSLGGGPQETQYF.